These T cell receptor beta chains were read from a single sample in a study of CD8+CD57+ T cells in acquired aplastic anemia. TCRdb itself ran the reads through MiXCR, one entry per CDR3 protein. Found here are 160,000 or so distinct CDR3 sequences, around 43% of them singletons; the top ten hold roughly 3.5%. Sequenced sample: sorted CD4+, CD8+, or CD8+CD57+ T cells (not recorded which) from PBMCs. Receptor source: a human donor with aplastic anemia. Both conserved end residues are part of each CDR3. Fields, in order: J gene, clone size, V gene, D gene, CDR3 protein, CDR3 DNA. D genes are given only for firm matches. Clone size is given for some rows only: seen once, a few or many times, or a class if the clone is expanded.

j_call: TRBJ1-2; clone_size: -; v_call: TRBV25-1; d_call: TRBD1; cdr3_aa: CASSVTGVNYGYTF; cdr3_nt: TGTGCCAGCAGTGTGACAGGGGTGAACTATGGCTACACCTTC
j_call: TRBJ1-1; clone_size: many; v_call: TRBV9; d_call: -; cdr3_aa: CASSVEREWGEAFF; cdr3_nt: TGTGCCAGCAGCGTAGAGAGGGAGTGGGGTGAAGCTTTCTTT
j_call: TRBJ2-4; clone_size: -; v_call: TRBV11-1; d_call: TRBD1; cdr3_aa: CASRATGGAENIQYF; cdr3_nt: TGTGCCAGCAGAGCGACAGGGGGCGCGGAAAACATTCAGTACTTC
j_call: TRBJ2-6; clone_size: -; v_call: TRBV2; d_call: -; cdr3_aa: CASMGGRVSGANVLTF; cdr3_nt: TGTGCCAGCATGGGGGGCAGGGTCTCTGGGGCCAACGTCCTGACTTTC
j_call: TRBJ1-5; clone_size: -; v_call: TRBV10-2; d_call: TRBD1; cdr3_aa: CASQGTGGQPQHF; cdr3_nt: TGCGCCAGCCAAGGGACAGGGGGTCAGCCCCAGCATTTT
j_call: TRBJ1-2; clone_size: -; v_call: TRBV25-1; d_call: -; cdr3_aa: CASSDPISNYGYTF; cdr3_nt: TGTGCCAGCAGTGACCCCATTTCTAACTATGGCTACACCTTC
j_call: TRBJ2-4; clone_size: many; v_call: TRBV20-1; d_call: -; cdr3_aa: CSARRTAENIQYF; cdr3_nt: TGCAGTGCTAGGAGGACAGCAGAAAACATTCAGTACTTC
j_call: TRBJ2-5; clone_size: -; v_call: TRBV29-1; d_call: TRBD2; cdr3_aa: CSVVASGPVRHF; cdr3_nt: TGCAGCGTTGTGGCTAGCGGGCCGGTAAGACACTTC
j_call: TRBJ2-1; clone_size: -; v_call: TRBV12-3/TRBV12-4; d_call: -; cdr3_aa: CASSFNQGRAYNEQFF; cdr3_nt: TGTGCCAGCAGTTTTAATCAGGGGCGGGCCTACAATGAGCAGTTCTTC
j_call: TRBJ2-3; clone_size: many; v_call: TRBV5-1; d_call: -; cdr3_aa: CASSLDGQLTDTQYF; cdr3_nt: TGCGCCAGCAGCTTGGATGGACAACTCACAGATACGCAGTATTTT
j_call: TRBJ2-5; clone_size: -; v_call: TRBV29-1; d_call: TRBD2; cdr3_aa: CSVDGGAIGETQYF; cdr3_nt: TGCAGCGTTGACGGGGGGGCCATTGGAGAGACCCAGTACTTC
j_call: TRBJ1-4; clone_size: -; v_call: TRBV7-4; d_call: -; cdr3_aa: CASSLGGGNEKLFF; cdr3_nt: TGTGCCAGCAGCTTAGGAGGAGGGAATGAAAAACTGTTTTTT
j_call: TRBJ1-4; clone_size: -; v_call: TRBV3-1; d_call: TRBD1; cdr3_aa: CASSYWTGGHEKLFF; cdr3_nt: TGTGCCAGCAGCTACTGGACAGGGGGCCATGAAAAACTGTTTTTT
j_call: TRBJ1-2; clone_size: -; v_call: TRBV7-3; d_call: -; cdr3_aa: CASSGGDGYTF; cdr3_nt: TGTGCCAGCAGCGGGGGGGATGGCTACACCTTC
j_call: TRBJ1-3; clone_size: many; v_call: TRBV10-3; d_call: -; cdr3_aa: CALRTSGNTIYF; cdr3_nt: TGTGCCCTCCGGACTTCTGGAAACACCATATATTTT
j_call: TRBJ1-6; clone_size: -; v_call: TRBV7-6; d_call: -; cdr3_aa: CASSLGRGAGLNSPLHF; cdr3_nt: TGTGCCAGCAGCTTAGGGCGGGGCGCAGGCCTTAATTCACCCCTCCACTTT
j_call: TRBJ2-7; clone_size: -; v_call: TRBV10-3; d_call: -; cdr3_aa: CAISDSAPYEQYF; cdr3_nt: TGTGCCATCAGCGACTCCGCGCCTTACGAGCAGTACTTC
j_call: TRBJ2-7; clone_size: -; v_call: TRBV5-4; d_call: -; cdr3_aa: CASSGGLRNGEQYF; cdr3_nt: TGTGCCAGCAGCGGGGGACTGCGGAATGGGGAGCAGTACTTC
j_call: TRBJ1-1; clone_size: -; v_call: TRBV19; d_call: TRBD1; cdr3_aa: CASSIRGGGAFF; cdr3_nt: TGTGCCAGTAGTATAAGGGGAGGGGGCGCTTTCTTT
j_call: TRBJ2-5; clone_size: -; v_call: TRBV25-1; d_call: TRBD2; cdr3_aa: CASSASGQQETQYF; cdr3_nt: TGTGCCAGCAGTGCTAGCGGCCAGCAAGAGACCCAGTACTTC
j_call: TRBJ2-1; clone_size: many; v_call: TRBV14; d_call: -; cdr3_aa: CASSQLAGYNEQFF; cdr3_nt: TGTGCCAGCAGCCAACTGGCGGGATACAATGAGCAGTTCTTC
j_call: TRBJ2-5; clone_size: many; v_call: TRBV20-1; d_call: -; cdr3_aa: CSASSSPGETQYF; cdr3_nt: TGCAGTGCTAGCTCATCGCCGGGAGAGACCCAGTACTTC
j_call: TRBJ2-1; clone_size: many; v_call: TRBV5-1; d_call: -; cdr3_aa: CASSDTDWAEQFF; cdr3_nt: TGCGCCAGCAGCGACACGGACTGGGCTGAGCAGTTCTTC
j_call: TRBJ1-4; clone_size: -; v_call: TRBV2; d_call: -; cdr3_aa: CASSKAALNEKLFF; cdr3_nt: TGTGCCAGCAGTAAGGCAGCCCTTAATGAAAAACTGTTTTTT
j_call: TRBJ1-2; clone_size: -; v_call: TRBV15; d_call: -; cdr3_aa: CATSSLRGDGYTF; cdr3_nt: TGTGCCACCAGCAGCTTGCGGGGGGATGGCTACACCTTC
j_call: TRBJ2-5; clone_size: -; v_call: TRBV2; d_call: TRBD2; cdr3_aa: CASSEERERLETQYF; cdr3_nt: TGTGCCAGCAGTGAAGAGCGGGAGCGCCTGGAGACCCAGTACTTC
j_call: TRBJ1-4; clone_size: -; v_call: TRBV9; d_call: TRBD1; cdr3_aa: CASSVGRGRGQGKGKLFF; cdr3_nt: TGTGCCAGCAGCGTAGGACGGGGGAGGGGGCAGGGGAAAGGAAAACTGTTTTTT
j_call: TRBJ1-1; clone_size: -; v_call: TRBV5-4; d_call: TRBD1; cdr3_aa: CASSPETGLNTEAFF; cdr3_nt: TGTGCCAGCAGCCCCGAGACAGGGCTCAACACTGAAGCTTTCTTT
j_call: TRBJ1-2; clone_size: -; v_call: TRBV7-3; d_call: -; cdr3_aa: CASSPEGGGFTF; cdr3_nt: TGTGCCAGCAGCCCGGAGGGTGGCGGCTTCACCTTC
j_call: TRBJ1-5; clone_size: -; v_call: TRBV6-2/TRBV6-3; d_call: -; cdr3_aa: CASSPIVSQPQHF; cdr3_nt: TGTGCCAGCAGTCCAATAGTAAGTCAGCCCCAGCATTTT
j_call: TRBJ2-7; clone_size: -; v_call: TRBV9; d_call: TRBD2; cdr3_aa: CASSSHAGTSGGHEQYF; cdr3_nt: TGTGCCAGCAGCTCTCACGCCGGGACTAGCGGGGGCCACGAGCAGTACTTC
j_call: TRBJ1-5; clone_size: many; v_call: TRBV19; d_call: -; cdr3_aa: CASSNKGGQPQHF; cdr3_nt: TGTGCCAGTAGTAACAAGGGAGGTCAGCCCCAGCATTTT
j_call: TRBJ2-5; clone_size: -; v_call: TRBV27; d_call: -; cdr3_aa: CATSRTPRLTQYF; cdr3_nt: TGTGCCACCTCCCGGACACCCCGGCTGACCCAGTACTTC
j_call: TRBJ2-3; clone_size: -; v_call: TRBV19; d_call: -; cdr3_aa: CASSRAGEITDTQYF; cdr3_nt: TGTGCCAGTAGTAGGGCAGGCGAGATCACAGATACGCAGTATTTT
j_call: TRBJ2-5; clone_size: -; v_call: TRBV2; d_call: TRBD1; cdr3_aa: CATGTDQETQYF; cdr3_nt: TGTGCCACCGGGACAGACCAAGAGACCCAGTACTTC
j_call: TRBJ1-2; clone_size: -; v_call: TRBV24-1; d_call: TRBD1; cdr3_aa: CATSDNTGGDYGYTF; cdr3_nt: TGTGCCACCAGTGATAATACAGGGGGTGACTATGGCTACACCTTC
j_call: TRBJ1-1; clone_size: many; v_call: TRBV12-3/TRBV12-4; d_call: -; cdr3_aa: CASSRKGDSLMGTEAFF; cdr3_nt: TGTGCCAGCAGTCGAAAAGGGGACTCCCTCATGGGCACTGAAGCTTTCTTT
j_call: TRBJ1-4; clone_size: many; v_call: TRBV14; d_call: TRBD1; cdr3_aa: CASSQGSPDRAQKLFF; cdr3_nt: TGTGCCAGCAGCCAAGGGAGTCCCGACAGGGCCCAAAAACTGTTTTTT
j_call: TRBJ2-7; clone_size: many; v_call: TRBV2; d_call: -; cdr3_aa: CASRRTTYEQYF; cdr3_nt: TGTGCCTCCCGGAGGACTACCTACGAGCAGTACTTC
j_call: TRBJ2-7; clone_size: -; v_call: TRBV5-1; d_call: -; cdr3_aa: CASSQDRTYEQYF; cdr3_nt: TGCGCCAGCAGCCAAGACAGAACCTACGAGCAGTACTTC
j_call: TRBJ2-7; clone_size: few; v_call: TRBV4-1; d_call: TRBD1; cdr3_aa: CASSLEPRDSGFIVNYEQYF; cdr3_nt: TGCGCCAGCAGCCTAGAACCAAGGGACAGTGGTTTTATAGTCAACTACGAGCAGTACTTC
j_call: TRBJ1-2; clone_size: few; v_call: TRBV7-9; d_call: -; cdr3_aa: CASSSLGGYTF; cdr3_nt: TGTGCCAGCAGCTCACTAGGGGGCTACACCTTC
j_call: TRBJ1-2; clone_size: many; v_call: TRBV9; d_call: -; cdr3_aa: CASSVGDGYTF; cdr3_nt: TGTGCCAGCAGTGTGGGGGATGGCTACACCTTC
j_call: TRBJ2-1; clone_size: few; v_call: TRBV24-1; d_call: -; cdr3_aa: CATSDLGVADDNEQFF; cdr3_nt: TGTGCCACCAGTGATTTAGGGGTAGCGGACGACAATGAGCAGTTCTTC
j_call: TRBJ2-6; clone_size: -; v_call: TRBV15; d_call: -; cdr3_aa: CATSSSLRGSGANVLTF; cdr3_nt: TGTGCCACCAGCAGTTCGTTAAGGGGGAGTGGGGCCAACGTCCTGACTTTC
j_call: TRBJ2-3; clone_size: -; v_call: TRBV24-1; d_call: -; cdr3_aa: CATSVGELGTDTQYF; cdr3_nt: TGTGCCACCAGTGTGGGGGAGTTGGGAACAGATACGCAGTATTTT
j_call: TRBJ2-3; clone_size: few; v_call: TRBV24-1; d_call: -; cdr3_aa: CATRSSYTDTQYF; cdr3_nt: TGTGCCACCAGGTCATCGTACACAGATACGCAGTATTTT
j_call: TRBJ2-7; clone_size: -; v_call: TRBV2; d_call: -; cdr3_aa: CASSDVGSIEQYF; cdr3_nt: TGTGCCAGCAGTGATGTGGGGTCTATCGAGCAGTACTTC
j_call: TRBJ1-5; clone_size: many; v_call: TRBV9; d_call: -; cdr3_aa: CASSAAGDHQPQHF; cdr3_nt: TGTGCCAGCAGCGCGGCAGGGGATCATCAGCCCCAGCATTTT
j_call: TRBJ2-5; clone_size: -; v_call: TRBV2; d_call: -; cdr3_aa: CATNPGTAQETQYF; cdr3_nt: TGTGCCACTAATCCCGGGACTGCGCAAGAGACCCAGTACTTC
j_call: TRBJ2-1; clone_size: -; v_call: TRBV2; d_call: -; cdr3_aa: CASRLERQFSYNEQFF; cdr3_nt: TGTGCCAGCAGGCTCGAGCGACAGTTTTCCTACAATGAGCAGTTCTTC
j_call: TRBJ1-1; clone_size: -; v_call: TRBV7-9; d_call: -; cdr3_aa: CASSVTGTEAFF; cdr3_nt: TGTGCCAGCAGCGTTACCGGGACGGAAGCTTTCTTT
j_call: TRBJ2-1; clone_size: -; v_call: TRBV25-1; d_call: -; cdr3_aa: CASSPVGATNNEQFF; cdr3_nt: TGTGCCAGCAGTCCAGTGGGGGCTACGAACAATGAGCAGTTCTTC
j_call: TRBJ2-7; clone_size: -; v_call: TRBV7-2; d_call: -; cdr3_aa: CASSLEGDEQYF; cdr3_nt: TGTGCCAGCAGCTTAGAAGGGGACGAGCAGTACTTC
j_call: TRBJ1-5; clone_size: -; v_call: TRBV10-2; d_call: -; cdr3_aa: CASMEGGGVNNQPQHF; cdr3_nt: TGCGCCAGCATGGAAGGCGGGGGGGTTAATAATCAGCCCCAGCATTTT
j_call: TRBJ2-3; clone_size: many; v_call: TRBV6-2/TRBV6-3; d_call: -; cdr3_aa: CASSSTQIRGQYF; cdr3_nt: TGTGCCAGCAGTTCGACACAGATACGTGGGCAGTATTTT